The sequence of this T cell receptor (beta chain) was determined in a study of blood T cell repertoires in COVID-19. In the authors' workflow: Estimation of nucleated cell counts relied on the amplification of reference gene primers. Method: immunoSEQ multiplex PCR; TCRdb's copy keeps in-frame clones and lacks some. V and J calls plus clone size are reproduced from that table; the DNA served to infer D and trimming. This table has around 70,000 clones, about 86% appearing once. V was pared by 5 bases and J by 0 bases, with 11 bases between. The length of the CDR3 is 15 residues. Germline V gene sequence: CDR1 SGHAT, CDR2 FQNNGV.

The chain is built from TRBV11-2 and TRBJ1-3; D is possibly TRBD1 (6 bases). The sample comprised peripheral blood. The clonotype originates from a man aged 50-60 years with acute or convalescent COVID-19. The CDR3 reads CASSRRQASGNTIYF. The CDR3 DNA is TGTGCCAGCAGCCGAAGACAGGCCTCTGGAAACACCATATATTTT.